These 7 T cell receptor beta chains share one sample of origin, sequenced in a study of blood T cell repertoires in COVID-19 (dated by TCRdb to 2018 to 2021). Library preparation employed the immunoSEQ multiplex PCR assay. Held by TCRdb, this immuneACCESS table contains in-frame sequences only and omits some clones. Under half of the omission traces to an unresolved V gene where checked; the cause of the rest is unknown. For this sample the table gives 150,000 to 200,000 clones, of which about 93% were detected only once. Together, the top ten hold roughly 5% of the sample. Material for sequencing was peripheral blood. The receptors come from a woman aged 45-65 years with acute or convalescent COVID-19.

This clone was seen a single time. The chain couples TRBV10-3 to TRBJ1-1; D not resolved. Germline-derived CDR1 and CDR2 are ENHRY and SYGVKD. The ends were cut back, 3 bases at V and 5 bases at J, with 19 bases in the middle. This CDR3 has 16 amino acids. The CDR3 bases are TGTGCCATCAGTGATCCTCACGCGGGGAAGGAGACTGAAGCTTTCTTT. Its protein product is CAISDPHAGKETEAFF.

The chain recombines TRBV7-9 with TRBJ2-1; 13 bases are a match to TRBD2. This CDR3 is 18 amino acids long. The trim removed 3 bases at V and 9 bases at J, leaving 14 bases unmatched. Germline-derived CDR1 and CDR2 are SEHNR and FQNEAQ (reference sequence). This CDR3 is CASSFGLAGAPTGSEQFF. Written as DNA, the CDR3 is TGTGCCAGCAGCTTCGGACTAGCGGGAGCACCCACAGGTAGTGAGCAGTTCTTC.

The chain joins TRBV18 to TRBJ1-2; 10 bases line up with TRBD1. CDR1 and CDR2 (germline): KGHSH, LQKENI. CDR3 length: 16 residues. V lost 0 bases and J lost 0; bases outside the gene matches: 1. The CDR3 here is CASSPPGQGTNYGYTF. The CDR3 region has the DNA TGTGCCAGCTCACCACCGGGACAGGGGACTAACTATGGCTACACCTTC.

This chain connects TRBV19 to TRBJ2-7; perhaps TRBD2 as D (5 bases). The germline CDR1 and CDR2 sequences are LNHDA and SQIVND (reference sequence). V gave up 7 bases and J gave up 7 bases, with 20 bases separating them. This CDR3 has 14 amino acids. The CDR3 reads CASTGLQAGGEQYF. DNA for the CDR3: TGTGCCAGTACCGGACTGCAGGCGGGCGGGGAGCAGTACTTC.

The rearrangement links TRBV2 to TRBJ1-1; tentatively, D is TRBD1 (5 bases). V lost 7 bases and J 5 bases, leaving 11 bases between the germline ends. Germline values: CDR1 SNHLY, CDR2 FYNNEI. This CDR3 is built from 12 residues. CDR3 protein: CASNRGGTEAFF. CDR3 coding DNA: TGTGCCAGCAATAGGGGAGGAACTGAAGCTTTCTTT. The whole variable domain, filled in from reference TRBV2 and TRBJ1-1, reads EPEVTQTPSHQVTQMGQEVILRCVPISNHLYFYWYRQILGQKVEFLVSFYNNEISEKSEIFDDQFSVERPDGSNFTLKIRSTKLEDSAMYFCASNRGGTEAFFGQGTRLTVV.

The genes are TRBV6-5 and TRBJ2-7, with 12 bases identical to TRBD2. From germline, CDR1 is MNHEY and CDR2 SVGAGI. V was clipped by 6 bases and J by 2 bases; unmatched bases: 2. The CDR3 contains 14 residues. CDR3 protein: CASRRLAGAYEQYF. DNA for the CDR3: TGTGCCAGCAGACGACTAGCGGGAGCCTACGAGCAGTACTTC.

This clone has a single count. The chain combines TRBV9 with TRBJ2-7; 7 bases match TRBD2. The CDR3 runs 15 residues. Germline CDR1 reads SGDLS; CDR2 reads YYNGEE. With V trimmed by 0 bases and J by 3 bases, 6 bases remained unmatched. The CDR3 loop reads CASSVGGGSVYEQYF. The DNA of the CDR3 is TGTGCCAGCAGCGTAGGCGGGGGATCGGTCTACGAGCAGTACTTC.